The subject of this entry is one T cell receptor (beta chain). The data were obtained in a study of blood T cell repertoires in COVID-19. Study-wide background: Samples of COVID-19 (acute and convalescent) were obtained from the United States, Italy and Spain. Sample material is recorded as cDNA or gDNA derived from T cells, B-cell-depleted T cells, or PBMCs.

Per the authors' pipeline: Using reference gene primer amplification, nucleated cell counts were estimated. Measured with immunoSEQ multiplex PCR; TCRdb has only the in-frame clones, and not every one. V, J and clone size reflect that table, while D and trimming were determined from the DNA. In the table there are about 160,000 clones, about 85% of which are singletons. This CDR3 region has 13 residues. V lost 7 bases and J lost 5; bases outside the gene matches: 8. The germline V gene has CDR1 SQVTM and CDR2 ANQGSEA. The TCR was taken from a man in his fifties or sixties who had recovered from COVID-19. The sample comprised peripheral blood. This chain uses TRBV29-1 with TRBJ1-1, with 9 nucleotides matching TRBD1. The CDR3 DNA reads as TGCAGCGGGGGGGGACAGGGCGGAACTGAAGCTTTCTTT. Translating gives CSGGGQGGTEAFF. Together with reference TRBV29-1 and TRBJ1-1, the CDR3 gives the full variable domain: SAVISQKPSRDICQRGTSLTIQCQVDSQVTMMFWYRQQPGQSLTLIATANQGSEATYESGFVIDKFPISRPNLTFSTLTVSNMSPEDSSIYLCSGGGQGGTEAFFGQGTRLTVV.